This record covers a single TCR beta chain. This entry belongs to a study of blood T cell repertoires in COVID-19. TCRdb keeps only in-frame clones here, not all; method: immunoSEQ multiplex PCR. This table has hundreds of thousands of clones, 85% appearing once. Germline V gives CDR1 SGDLS, CDR2 YYNGEE. The CDR3 extends over 12 amino acids. V lost 4 bases and J lost 8, with 12 bases in between. The material sequenced was PBMCs or T cells enriched from blood (not recorded which). The V and J genes are TRBV9 and TRBJ1-2; perhaps TRBD1 as D (6 bases). This TCR was sampled from a woman between 50 and 59 years old with acute COVID-19. CDR3 coding DNA: TGTGCCAGCAGCCGGGAGGGGGGAGGCTACACCTTC. It yields the protein CASSREGGGYTF.